This T cell receptor (beta chain) was recorded in a study of T cells in Graves' hyperthyroidism and ophthalmopathy. Diagnoses used clinical symptoms, serum thyroxine and TRAb, thyroid ultrasound and orbital computed tomography. PBMCs were obtained from about 9 ml fresh peripheral blood. Ten or more counts support this clonotype. RNA transcripts gave rise to amplified TCR beta CDR3 regions. When the TCR CDR3 underwent first-round RT-PCR, the HTBI primer set was used. TCRdb used MiXCR to reprocess the multiplex PCR reads, holding one entry per CDR3 protein. The sample holds about 270,000 distinct CDR3 sequences, less than 30% seen once. Germline CDR1 is DFQATT and CDR2 is SNEGSKA (reference sequence). The CDR3 runs to 17 residues. Trimming left V 5 bases short and J 3 bases short, with 25 bases between.

Sequences were obtained from blood. The V and J genes are TRBV20-1 and TRBJ1-1, with D possibly TRBD1 on 6 matching bases. The source is a man aged 35 to 55 with Graves' hyperthyroidism that later progressed to Graves' ophthalmopathy. As DNA, the CDR3 is TGCAGTGCTCACTCCGTGGCGGGGGCTAGCAAGGACACTGAAGCTTTCTTT. Its protein is CSAHSVAGASKDTEAFF.